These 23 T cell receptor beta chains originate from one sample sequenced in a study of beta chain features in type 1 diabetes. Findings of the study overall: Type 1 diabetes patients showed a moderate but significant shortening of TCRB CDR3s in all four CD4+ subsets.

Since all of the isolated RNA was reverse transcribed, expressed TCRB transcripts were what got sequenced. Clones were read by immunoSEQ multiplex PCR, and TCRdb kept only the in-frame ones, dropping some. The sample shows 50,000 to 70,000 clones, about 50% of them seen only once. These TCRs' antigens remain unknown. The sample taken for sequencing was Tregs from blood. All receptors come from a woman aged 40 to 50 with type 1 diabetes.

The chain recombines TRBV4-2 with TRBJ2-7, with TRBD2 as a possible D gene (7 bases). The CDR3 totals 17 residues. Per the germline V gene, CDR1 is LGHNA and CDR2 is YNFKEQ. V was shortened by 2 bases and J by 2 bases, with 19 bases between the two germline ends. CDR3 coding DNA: TGTGCCAGCAGCCAATCCGGGGGGCCAGGGACCGCCTACGAGCAGTACTTC. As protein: CASSQSGGPGTAYEQYF.

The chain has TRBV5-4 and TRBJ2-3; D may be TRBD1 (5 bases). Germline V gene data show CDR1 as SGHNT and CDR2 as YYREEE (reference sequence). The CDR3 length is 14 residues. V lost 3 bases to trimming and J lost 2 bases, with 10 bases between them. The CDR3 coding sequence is TGTGCCAGCAGCTGGACATCTTTCACAGATACGCAGTATTTT. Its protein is CASSWTSFTDTQYF.

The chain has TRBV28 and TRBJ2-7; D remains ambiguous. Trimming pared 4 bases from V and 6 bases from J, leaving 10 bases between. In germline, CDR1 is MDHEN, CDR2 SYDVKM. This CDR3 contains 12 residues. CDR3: CASSYGPGEQYF. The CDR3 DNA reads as TGTGCCAGCAGTTACGGTCCGGGCGAGCAGTACTTC.

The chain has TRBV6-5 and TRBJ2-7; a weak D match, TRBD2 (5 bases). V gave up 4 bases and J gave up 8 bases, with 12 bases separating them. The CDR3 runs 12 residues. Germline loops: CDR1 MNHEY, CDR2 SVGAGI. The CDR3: CASSSEPGKQYF. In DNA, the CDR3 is TGTGCCAGCAGTTCAGAACCGGGGAAGCAGTACTTC.

CDR3 nucleotides: TGTGCCAGCCAATTGACAGGGGGCTTCGACGAGCAGTACTTC. The encoded protein is CASQLTGGFDEQYF. The chain recombines TRBV6-6 with TRBJ2-7; TRBD1 agrees at 10 bases. The junction had 9 bases not matched to a gene; V was cut back by 8 bases and J by 5 bases. Per the germline V gene, CDR1 is MNHNY and CDR2 is SVGAGI (reference sequence). This CDR3 spans 14 amino acids.

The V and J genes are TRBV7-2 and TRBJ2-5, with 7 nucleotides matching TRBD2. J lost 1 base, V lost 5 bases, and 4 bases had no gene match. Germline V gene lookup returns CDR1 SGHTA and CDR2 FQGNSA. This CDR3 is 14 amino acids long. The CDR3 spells CASSATSAQETQYF. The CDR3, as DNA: TGTGCCAGCAGCGCAACTAGCGCCCAAGAGACCCAGTACTTC. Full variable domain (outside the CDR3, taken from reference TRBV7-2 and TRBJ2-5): GAGVSQSPSNKVTEKGKDVELRCDPISGHTALYWYRQSLGQGLEFLIYFQGNSAPDKSGLPSDRFSAERTGGSVSTLTIQRTQQEDSAVYLCASSATSAQETQYFGPGTRLLVL.

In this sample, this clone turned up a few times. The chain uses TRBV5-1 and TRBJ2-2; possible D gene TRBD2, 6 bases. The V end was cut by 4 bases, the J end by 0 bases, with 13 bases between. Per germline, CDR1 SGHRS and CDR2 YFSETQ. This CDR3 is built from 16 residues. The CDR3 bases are TGCGCCAGCAGCATCGGACTAAAACCGAACACCGGGGAGCTGTTTTTT. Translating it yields CASSIGLKPNTGELFF.

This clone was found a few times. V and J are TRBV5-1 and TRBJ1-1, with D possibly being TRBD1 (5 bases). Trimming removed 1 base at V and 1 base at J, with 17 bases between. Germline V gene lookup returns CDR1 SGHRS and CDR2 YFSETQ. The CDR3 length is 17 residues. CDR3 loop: CASSLRQWRTANTEAFF. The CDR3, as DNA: TGCGCCAGCAGCTTGCGACAGTGGCGGACGGCGAACACTGAAGCTTTCTTT. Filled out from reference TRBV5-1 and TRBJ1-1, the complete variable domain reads KAGVTQTPRYLIKTRGQQVTLSCSPISGHRSVSWYQQTPGQGLQFLFEYFSETQRNKGNFPGRFSGRQFSNSRSEMNVSTLELGDSALYLCASSLRQWRTANTEAFFGQGTRLTVV.

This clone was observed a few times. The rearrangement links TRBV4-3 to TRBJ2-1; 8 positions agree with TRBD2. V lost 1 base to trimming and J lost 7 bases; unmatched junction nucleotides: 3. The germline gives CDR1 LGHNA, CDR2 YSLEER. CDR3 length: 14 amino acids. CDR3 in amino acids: CASSQAGTRNEQFF. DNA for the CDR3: TGCGCCAGCAGCCAAGCCGGGACTAGGAATGAGCAGTTCTTC.

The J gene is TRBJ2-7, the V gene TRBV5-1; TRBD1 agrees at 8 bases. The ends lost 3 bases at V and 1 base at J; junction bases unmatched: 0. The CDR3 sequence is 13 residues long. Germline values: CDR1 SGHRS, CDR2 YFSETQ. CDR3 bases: TGCGCCAGCAGCTGGACAGGGTCCTACGAGCAGTACTTC. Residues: CASSWTGSYEQYF. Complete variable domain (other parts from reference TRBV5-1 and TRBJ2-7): KAGVTQTPRYLIKTRGQQVTLSCSPISGHRSVSWYQQTPGQGLQFLFEYFSETQRNKGNFPGRFSGRQFSNSRSEMNVSTLELGDSALYLCASSWTGSYEQYFGPGTRLTVT.

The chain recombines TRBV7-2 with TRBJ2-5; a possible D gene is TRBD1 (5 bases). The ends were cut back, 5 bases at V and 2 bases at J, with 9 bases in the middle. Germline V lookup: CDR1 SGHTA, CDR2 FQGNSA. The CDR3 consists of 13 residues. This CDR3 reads CASSRTLQETQYF. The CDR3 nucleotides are TGTGCCAGCAGCCGGACATTGCAAGAGACCCAGTACTTC.

This CDR3 is CASSPFGSLLNQPQHF. The DNA of the CDR3 is TGTGCCAGCAGCCCCTTCGGGTCCCTACTCAATCAGCCCCAGCATTTT. The chain uses TRBV28 and TRBJ1-5; no firm D call. Between the trimmed V and J ends, which lost 6 bases and 3 bases, there was a span of 18 bases. Germline values: CDR1 MDHEN, CDR2 SYDVKM. The CDR3 runs 16 residues.

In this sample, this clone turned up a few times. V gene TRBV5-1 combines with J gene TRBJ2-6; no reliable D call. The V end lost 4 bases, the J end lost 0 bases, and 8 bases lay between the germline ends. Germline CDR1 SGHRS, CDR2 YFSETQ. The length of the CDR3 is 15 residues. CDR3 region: CASSLSSSGANVLTF. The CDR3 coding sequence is TGCGCCAGCAGCCTCTCGAGCTCTGGGGCCAACGTCCTGACTTTC.

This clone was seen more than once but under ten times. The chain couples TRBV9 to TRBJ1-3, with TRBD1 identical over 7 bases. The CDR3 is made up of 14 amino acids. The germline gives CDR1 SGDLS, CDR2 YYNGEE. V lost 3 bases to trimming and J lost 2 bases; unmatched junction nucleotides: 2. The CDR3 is CASSAGTAGNTIYF. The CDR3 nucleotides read TGTGCCAGCAGCGCCGGGACAGCTGGAAACACCATATATTTT.

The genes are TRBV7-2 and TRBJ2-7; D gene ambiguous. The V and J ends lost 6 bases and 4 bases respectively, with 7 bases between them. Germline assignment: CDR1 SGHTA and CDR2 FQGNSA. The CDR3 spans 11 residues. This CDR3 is CASSPAYEQYF. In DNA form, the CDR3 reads TGTGCCAGCAGTCCCGCGTACGAGCAGTACTTC. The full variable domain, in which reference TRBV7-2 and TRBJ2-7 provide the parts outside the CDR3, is GAGVSQSPSNKVTEKGKDVELRCDPISGHTALYWYRQSLGQGLEFLIYFQGNSAPDKSGLPSDRFSAERTGGSVSTLTIQRTQQEDSAVYLCASSPAYEQYFGPGTRLTVT.

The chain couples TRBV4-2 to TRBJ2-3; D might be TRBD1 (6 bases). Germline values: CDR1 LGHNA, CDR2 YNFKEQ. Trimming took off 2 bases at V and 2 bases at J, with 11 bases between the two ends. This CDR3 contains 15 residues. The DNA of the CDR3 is TGTGCCAGCAGCCAACAACAGGGATCCACAGATACGCAGTATTTT. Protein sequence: CASSQQQGSTDTQYF.

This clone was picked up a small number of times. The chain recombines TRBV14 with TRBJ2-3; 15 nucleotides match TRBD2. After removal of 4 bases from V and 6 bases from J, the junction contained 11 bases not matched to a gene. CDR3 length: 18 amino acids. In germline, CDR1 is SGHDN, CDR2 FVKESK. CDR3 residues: CASSLLPGLAGGMDTQYF. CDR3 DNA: TGTGCCAGCAGCCTGCTACCGGGACTAGCGGGGGGAATGGATACGCAGTATTTT.

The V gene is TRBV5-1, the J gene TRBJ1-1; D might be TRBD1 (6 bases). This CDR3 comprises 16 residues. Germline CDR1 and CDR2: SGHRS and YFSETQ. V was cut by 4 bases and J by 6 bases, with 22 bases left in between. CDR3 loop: CASSRGATGGIAEAFF. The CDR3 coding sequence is TGCGCCAGCAGCCGTGGTGCGACAGGAGGAATCGCTGAAGCTTTCTTT. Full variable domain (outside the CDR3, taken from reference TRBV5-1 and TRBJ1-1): KAGVTQTPRYLIKTRGQQVTLSCSPISGHRSVSWYQQTPGQGLQFLFEYFSETQRNKGNFPGRFSGRQFSNSRSEMNVSTLELGDSALYLCASSRGATGGIAEAFFGQGTRLTVV.

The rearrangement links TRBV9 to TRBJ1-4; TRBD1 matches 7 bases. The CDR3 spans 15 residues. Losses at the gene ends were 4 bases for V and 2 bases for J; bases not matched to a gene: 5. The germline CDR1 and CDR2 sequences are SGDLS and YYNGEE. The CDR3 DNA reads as TGTGCCAGCAGCTACAGGGGTTTCACTAATGAAAAACTGTTTTTT. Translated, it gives CASSYRGFTNEKLFF.

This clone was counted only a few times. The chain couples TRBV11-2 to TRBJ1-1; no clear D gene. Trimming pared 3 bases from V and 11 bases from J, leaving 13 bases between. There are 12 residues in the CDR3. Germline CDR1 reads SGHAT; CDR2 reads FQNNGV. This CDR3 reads CASSFERAGAFF. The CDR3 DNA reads TGTGCCAGCAGCTTTGAGAGGGCGGGCGCTTTCTTT.

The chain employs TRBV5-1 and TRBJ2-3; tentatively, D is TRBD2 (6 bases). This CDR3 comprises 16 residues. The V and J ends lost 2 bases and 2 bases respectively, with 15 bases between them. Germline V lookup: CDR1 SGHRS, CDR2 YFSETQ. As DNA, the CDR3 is TGCGCCAGCAGCTTAGGCCTAGCGTATAACACAGATACGCAGTATTTT. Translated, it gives CASSLGLAYNTDTQYF.

The CDR3 loop is CASKQGSEETQYF. CDR3 nucleotides: TGCGCCAGCAAGCAGGGGAGCGAAGAGACCCAGTACTTC. The gene calls are TRBV5-1 and TRBJ2-5, with D possibly matching TRBD1 (6 bases). Trimming removed 6 bases at V and 3 bases at J, with 12 bases between. Germline CDR1 and CDR2: SGHRS and YFSETQ. The CDR3 extends over 13 amino acids.

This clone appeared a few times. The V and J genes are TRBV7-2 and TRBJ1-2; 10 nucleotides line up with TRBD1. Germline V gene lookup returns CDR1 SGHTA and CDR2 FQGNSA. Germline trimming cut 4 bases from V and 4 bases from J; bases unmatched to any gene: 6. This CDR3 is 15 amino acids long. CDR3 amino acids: CASSSLTGGVYGYTF. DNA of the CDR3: TGTGCCAGCAGCTCGTTGACAGGGGGCGTCTATGGCTACACCTTC.